This is a list of T cell receptor beta chains from one sample in a study of T cells in Graves' hyperthyroidism and ophthalmopathy. Each CDR3 protein is one row after TCRdb ran MiXCR on the multiplex PCR reads. The sample consists of hundreds of thousands of distinct CDR3 sequences, roughly 15% of them appearing once. The sequencing input was blood. These receptor sequences come from a woman aged 18-29 years with Graves' hyperthyroidism. Both conserved end residues are part of each CDR3. Fields, in order: clone size, V gene, J gene, CDR3 protein. For some rows the clone size is stated as once, few or many, or as a class when expanded; others skip it.

>many|TRBV20-1|TRBJ2-7
CSARGIPGSRSPGGSFYEQYF
>.|TRBV19|TRBJ1-2
CASSTHIHGYTF
>many|TRBV20-1|TRBJ2-3
CSATLAGVRDTQYF
>few|TRBV7-3|TRBJ2-5
CASSPSRWEGGETQYF
>.|TRBV7-9|TRBJ2-1
CASSLGAGERSYNEQFF
>once|TRBV5-6|TRBJ1-6
CASSLLQAGGPPLHF
>many|TRBV7-8|TRBJ2-1
CASSYDRGHYNEQFF
>.|TRBV7-3|TRBJ1-5
CASSEAGGRGQPQHF
>many|TRBV28|TRBJ2-1
CASSPGGARYNEQFF
>many|TRBV20-1|TRBJ2-5
CSARTTQGLLQETQYF
>many|TRBV6-2/TRBV6-3|TRBJ1-1
CASSYSGGYTEAFF
>.|TRBV18|TRBJ2-2
CASSPSTSGSSGELFF
>many|TRBV13|TRBJ2-3
CASSLALTPGTDTQYF
>.|TRBV20-1|TRBJ1-3
CSAREDSRNTIYF
>many|TRBV18|TRBJ2-5
CASSLGLGEAQYF
>few|TRBV10-2|TRBJ2-4
CASSGGENIQYF
>many|TRBV9|TRBJ2-1
CASSLPALNEQFF
>many|TRBV3-1|TRBJ1-2
CASRFGASYGYTF
>once|TRBV27|TRBJ1-2
CASSLWRQGATGYTF
>few|TRBV7-8|TRBJ1-6
CASSLGINSPLHF
>many|TRBV11-2|TRBJ1-2
CASSYPAPGLPGGDYGYTF
>many|TRBV27|TRBJ2-7
CASSLTAIKNYEQYF
>many|TRBV29-1|TRBJ2-3
CSVVTTGAGDTQYF
>.|TRBV4-1|TRBJ2-7
CASSQDPEREQYF
>.|TRBV10-3|TRBJ2-7
CATQGTEDEQYF
>many|TRBV6-5|TRBJ2-7
CASSLLAGDEQYF
>few|TRBV20-1|TRBJ2-7
CSGLRGAYEQYF
>many|TRBV28|TRBJ2-7
CASSFPTPYEQYF
>few|TRBV4-3|TRBJ2-5
CASSQSAGVAQETQYF
>once|TRBV5-4|TRBJ2-1
CVSSRGTDRYNEQFF
>many|TRBV6-1|TRBJ2-7
CASRRTSGSTWTSYEQYF
>few|TRBV15|TRBJ2-1
CATTLEGLYNEQFF
>many|TRBV20-1|TRBJ1-1
CSARQGYTEAFF
>many|TRBV2|TRBJ2-7
CASSGLAGTYEQYF
>.|TRBV5-1|TRBJ2-1
CASGQGVGAGAGEQFF
>many|TRBV28|TRBJ2-7
CASSLGLGGYEQYF
>few|TRBV10-3|TRBJ1-6
CAISEAGDRSPLHF
>few|TRBV2|TRBJ1-6
CASSEENSLGVNSPLHF
>few|TRBV6-1|TRBJ2-1
CARGAGGSGEQFF
>few|TRBV20-1|TRBJ1-3
CSATSPTSSGNTIYF
>many|TRBV11-3|TRBJ2-1
CASSLTAGAMNEQFF
>few|TRBV7-9|TRBJ2-2
CASSPRLDVIGELFF
>many|TRBV10-3|TRBJ1-2
CAISEPGQGVTHYGYTF
>few|TRBV5-6|TRBJ2-1
CASSLRRGQGWDEQFF
>many|TRBV27|TRBJ1-1
CASSLSVPGGAHTEAFF
>many|TRBV2|TRBJ2-2
CASREGLGLADTGELFF
>.|TRBV20-1|TRBJ1-1
CSARDPGGGNTEAFF
>few|TRBV28|TRBJ2-5
CASRFVTGPRETQYF
>.|TRBV7-2|TRBJ1-1
CASSPAGRVPFF